One sample yielded the 9 T cell receptor beta chains listed below, sequenced in a study of T cell responses to AZD1222 COVID-19 vaccine. This table comes from immunoSEQ multiplex PCR, and its TCRdb copy is limited to in-frame clones, with some not included. The table includes about 99,000 clones, approximately 89% detected once. Sequencing used peripheral blood, obtained on day 0 of AZD1222 vaccination. The origin of the receptors is an adult in good health.

The chain has TRBV6-1 and TRBJ1-1; TRBD1 is a possible D gene (6 bases). CDR1 is MNHNS, CDR2 SASEGT, per germline. CDR3 length: 15 residues. V lost 8 bases, J lost 2 bases, and 18 bases lay in between. CDR3 protein: CASEDTTGVNTEAFF. The CDR3 nucleotides read TGTGCCAGCGAAGATACGACAGGAGTCAACACTGAAGCTTTCTTT.

The chain employs TRBV30 and TRBJ1-6, with D unclear. Germline V gene sequence: CDR1 GTSNPN, CDR2 SVGIG (reference sequence). Trimming removed 1 base from V and 7 bases from J, with 8 bases in between. The CDR3 has 13 amino acids. The CDR3 region is CAWSGQTNSPLHF. The CDR3 nucleotides read TGTGCCTGGAGTGGGCAGACAAATTCACCCCTCCACTTT.

The chain links TRBV4-1 to TRBJ1-5, with TRBD1 matching 7 bases. Trimming removed 2 bases from V and 7 bases from J; junction bases left unmatched: 14. Germline V CDR1 and CDR2: MGHRA, YSYEKL. This CDR3 is 17 amino acids long. CDR3 in DNA: TGCGCCAGCAGCCAATACAGGACAGGCGGAATCAACCAGCCCCAGCATTTT. Protein product: CASSQYRTGGINQPQHF.

The V and J genes are TRBV7-2 and TRBJ2-5; D possibly corresponds to TRBD1 (6 bases). Between the trimmed V and J ends, which lost 4 bases and 4 bases, there was a span of 10 bases. Per the germline V gene, CDR1 is SGHTA and CDR2 is FQGNSA. The CDR3 runs to 13 residues. The CDR3 nucleotides are TGTGCCAGCAGCTCAGGACAGTTAGAGACCCAGTACTTC. Encoded protein: CASSSGQLETQYF.

This sequence joins TRBV7-9 and TRBJ1-3; D perhaps matches TRBD1 (5 bases). This CDR3 region has 15 residues. The V gene's germline CDR1 is SEHNR and CDR2 FQNEAQ (reference sequence). V was trimmed by 5 bases and J by 4 bases, leaving 15 bases between them. CDR3 sequence: CASSKEGTGGNTIYF. CDR3 sequence (DNA): TGTGCCAGCAGCAAAGAAGGGACGGGAGGAAACACCATATATTTT.

The rearrangement links TRBV7-3 to TRBJ2-3, with unresolved D. The V end lost 2 bases, the J end lost 2 bases, and 11 bases lay between the germline ends. Germline V gives CDR1 SGHTA, CDR2 FQGTGA. CDR3 size: 15 residues. The CDR3 sequence is CASSLLGLDTDTQYF. The CDR3 DNA sequence: TGTGCCAGCAGCTTATTGGGGTTAGACACAGATACGCAGTATTTT.

The J gene is TRBJ1-1, the V gene TRBV28, with a weak D call TRBD1 (5 bases). Germline CDR1 is MDHEN and CDR2 is SYDVKM. The CDR3 length is 17 residues. V was pared by 3 bases and J by 4 bases, with 21 bases between. Here the CDR3 DNA reads TGTGCCAGCAGTTTCAATGTGGGGGGATCCCCCTCCACTGAAGCTTTCTTT. It is translated as CASSFNVGGSPSTEAFF.

V usage is TRBV28 and J usage is TRBJ2-2, with TRBD1 matching 9 bases. The CDR3 totals 15 residues. V lost 6 bases, J lost 6 bases, and 8 bases stayed unmatched. The germline V gene has CDR1 MDHEN and CDR2 SYDVKM. CDR3 in amino acids: CASSSPGTGPGELFF. The CDR3 nucleotides are TGTGCCAGCAGCTCCCCCGGGACAGGGCCCGGGGAGCTGTTTTTT.

The chain carries TRBV27 and TRBJ1-2; TRBD1 might be the D (5 bases). Trimming shortened V by 6 bases and J by 7 bases, and 15 bases separated the two germline ends. CDR1 and CDR2 (germline): MNHEY, SMNVEV (reference sequence). This CDR3 contains 13 residues. CDR3 residues: CASSLWDGTGYTF. Here the CDR3 DNA reads TGTGCCAGCAGCCTCTGGGACGGGACTGGCTACACCTTC.